These 5 T cell receptor beta chains came from one sample sequenced in a study of cytomegalovirus exposure and HLA in healthy donors. The PCR ran on 60 Vbeta and 13 Jbeta primers. Produced via immunoSEQ multiplex PCR; TCRdb's table is partial and in-frame only. Counted here are 90,000 to 140,000 clones, 69% occurring once; the ten biggest clones make up around 3.5%. Material for sequencing was PBMCs. The receptors stem from a man under 40 in good health and CMV-seronegative.

V and J are TRBV4-2 and TRBJ1-5; D not certain. This CDR3 comprises 16 residues. Trimming cost V 4 bases and J 0 bases, with 13 bases left between them. From germline, CDR1 is LGHNA and CDR2 YNFKEQ. The CDR3, as DNA: TGTGCCAGCAGCCCGGCGCGGGATAATAGCAATCAGCCCCAGCATTTT. Protein sequence: CASSPARDNSNQPQHF.

The chain is built from TRBV6-1 and TRBJ1-6; D is possibly TRBD1 (5 bases). The germline V gene encodes CDR1 MNHNS and CDR2 SASEGT. This CDR3 region has 13 residues. V shed 6 bases and J shed 8 bases, with 11 bases lying between them. This CDR3 reads CASSQGRDSPLHF. DNA of the CDR3: TGTGCCAGCAGCCAGGGAAGGGATTCACCCCTCCACTTT.

A few counts support this clone. The rearrangement joins TRBV30 to TRBJ1-4; TRBD1 might be the D (6 bases). V was cut by 4 bases and J by 4 bases, with 13 bases left in between. The CDR3 contains 14 residues. Germline V gene data show CDR1 as GTSNPN and CDR2 as SVGIG (reference sequence). The CDR3 here is CAWTRTGNNEKLFF. In DNA form, the CDR3 reads TGTGCCTGGACCAGAACAGGGAATAATGAAAAACTGTTTTTT. Filled out from reference TRBV30 and TRBJ1-4, the complete variable domain reads SQTIHQWPATLVQPVGSPLSLECTVEGTSNPNLYWYRQAAGRGLQLLFYSVGIGQISSEVPQNLSASRPQDRQFILSSKKLLLSDSGFYLCAWTRTGNNEKLFFGSGTQLSVL.

The chain links TRBV2 to TRBJ2-7; TRBD2 aligns across 10 bases. This CDR3 has 14 residues. V gave up 6 bases and J gave up 2 bases; unmatched junction bases: 4. Germline V CDR1 and CDR2: SNHLY, FYNNEI. CDR3 in DNA: TGTGCCAGCAGACCCGGACTAGCGGCCTACGAGCAGTACTTC. Its translation is CASRPGLAAYEQYF. Full variable domain (outside the CDR3, taken from reference TRBV2 and TRBJ2-7): EPEVTQTPSHQVTQMGQEVILRCVPISNHLYFYWYRQILGQKVEFLVSFYNNEISEKSEIFDDQFSVERPDGSNFTLKIRSTKLEDSAMYFCASRPGLAAYEQYFGPGTRLTVT.

V usage is TRBV2 and J usage is TRBJ2-2; the D gene is possibly TRBD2 (5 bases). This CDR3 is built from 14 residues. Germline CDR1 and CDR2: SNHLY and FYNNEI. The ends were cut back, 7 bases at V and 0 bases at J, with 9 bases in the middle. CDR3 residues: CASKRQSNTGELFF. The CDR3 region has the DNA TGTGCCAGCAAGCGGCAGTCGAACACCGGGGAGCTGTTTTTT.